The rows below give T cell receptor beta chains drawn from one sample of a study of blood T cells in healthy people across ages. TCRdb recomputed calls from the 5' RACE reads with MiXCR, one row per CDR3 protein. Here the sample spans just over 800,000 distinct CDR3 sequences, roughly 60% being singletons. The sample was blood. The receptors derive from a man aged 30-40 years in good health. Both conserved end residues are part of each CDR3.

j_call,v_call,cdr3_aa
TRBJ2-2,TRBV10-3,CAISTRGDTGELFF
TRBJ1-2,TRBV18,CASAPPGAQDGYTF
TRBJ2-2,TRBV12-3/TRBV12-4,CASSLIKGELFF
TRBJ2-1,TRBV10-3,CAIRGQGVYNEQFF
TRBJ2-5,TRBV7-6,CASSLGRSAQETQYF
TRBJ2-5,TRBV6-6,CASSYSSGRGETQYF
TRBJ2-4,TRBV7-2,CASSLRPPGGIAKNIQYF
TRBJ2-4,TRBV3-1,CASSQETGGLWKEQYF
TRBJ2-3,TRBV3-1,CASSQVSDTQYF
TRBJ2-2,TRBV12-3/TRBV12-4,CASSLFPAHGELFF
TRBJ1-2,TRBV20-1,CSARAGQGEYGYTF
TRBJ1-4,TRBV6-1,CASREAGEVREKLFF
TRBJ2-7,TRBV6-5,CASTNLFEQYF
TRBJ2-3,TRBV20-1,CSARDEGLRADTQYF
TRBJ2-6,TRBV5-6,CASSLGTGGYSGANVLTF
TRBJ1-4,TRBV15,CATSRVGQVDGTNEKLFF
TRBJ2-1,TRBV6-5,CASSYSLLGYNEQFF
TRBJ2-6,TRBV7-2,CASSSSTLGANVLTF
TRBJ2-5,TRBV4-2,CASSPRWGPAETQYF
TRBJ2-7,TRBV29-1,CSVEDKTGLEQYF
TRBJ2-2,TRBV6-1,CASSEMGAGTGELFF
TRBJ2-7,TRBV7-2,CASSRQSFSTYEQYF
TRBJ2-1,TRBV3-1,CASSPTRATSYNEQFF
TRBJ1-5,TRBV5-1,CASSLAEGENQPQHF
TRBJ1-2,TRBV4-3,CASSQGREYLRGYTF
TRBJ2-5,TRBV4-3,CASSQESGELTQYF
TRBJ1-2,TRBV29-1,CSVVGGGSDYGYTF
TRBJ2-7,TRBV5-1,CASSITGVNEQYF
TRBJ1-1,TRBV24-1,CATSDPRGYTEAFF
NA,TRBV6-5,CASSYRAGQTQYF
TRBJ2-7,TRBV20-1,CSARDTGISYEQYF
TRBJ2-7,TRBV7-8,CASSHTGTYEQYF
TRBJ1-6,TRBV12-3/TRBV12-4,CASLGTGYGRSYNSPLHF
TRBJ2-5,TRBV7-2,CASSRSRLARGAETQYF
TRBJ2-2,TRBV6-6,CASRPETGELFF
TRBJ1-1,TRBV20-1,CSAWTVSWGTEAFF
TRBJ1-6,TRBV5-1,CASSFVGSNNSPLHF
TRBJ1-2,TRBV29-1,CSAEDTNYRYTF
TRBJ1-4,TRBV5-1,CASSFQRSNEKLFF
TRBJ1-2,TRBV4-3,CASSQDPQGGQGYTF
TRBJ2-2,TRBV7-3,CASSSFRGITGELFF
TRBJ2-7,TRBV14,CASSQQGYEQYF
TRBJ2-7,TRBV7-2,CASSPRRGTSGGSYEQYF
TRBJ1-5,TRBV18,CASSPWGQPQHF
TRBJ2-4,TRBV20-1,CSARHVTENIQYF
TRBJ2-6,TRBV9,CASSVAVWRQGDPGANVLTF
TRBJ2-1,TRBV20-1,CSANVGGDEQFF